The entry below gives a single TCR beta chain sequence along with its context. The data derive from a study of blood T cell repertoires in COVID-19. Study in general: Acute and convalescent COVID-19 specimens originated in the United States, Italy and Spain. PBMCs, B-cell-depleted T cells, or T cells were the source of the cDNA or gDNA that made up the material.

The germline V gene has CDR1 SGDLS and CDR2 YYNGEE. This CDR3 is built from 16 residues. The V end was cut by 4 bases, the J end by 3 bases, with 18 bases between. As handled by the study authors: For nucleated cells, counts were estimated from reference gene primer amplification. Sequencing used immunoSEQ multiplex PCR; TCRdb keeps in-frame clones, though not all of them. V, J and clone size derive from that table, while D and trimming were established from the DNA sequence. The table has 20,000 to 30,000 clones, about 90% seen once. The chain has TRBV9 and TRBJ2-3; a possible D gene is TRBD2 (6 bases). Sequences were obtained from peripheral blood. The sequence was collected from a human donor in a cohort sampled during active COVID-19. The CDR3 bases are TGTGCCAGCAGCATGGCGCTAGCCGCGGGGACAGATACGCAGTATTTT. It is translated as CASSMALAAGTDTQYF.